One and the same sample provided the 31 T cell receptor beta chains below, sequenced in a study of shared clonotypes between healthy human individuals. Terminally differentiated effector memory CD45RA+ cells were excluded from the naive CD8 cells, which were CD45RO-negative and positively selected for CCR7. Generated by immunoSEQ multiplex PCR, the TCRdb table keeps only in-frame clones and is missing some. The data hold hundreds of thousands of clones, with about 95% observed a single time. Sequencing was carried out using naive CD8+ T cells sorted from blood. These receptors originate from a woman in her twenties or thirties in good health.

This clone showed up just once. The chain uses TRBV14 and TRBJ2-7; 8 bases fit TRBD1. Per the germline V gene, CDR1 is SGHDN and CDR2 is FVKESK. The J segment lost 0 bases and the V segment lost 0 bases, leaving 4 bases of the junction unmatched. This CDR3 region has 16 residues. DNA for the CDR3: TGTGCCAGCAGCCAAGAGGGAACAGGGGGCTCCTACGAGCAGTACTTC. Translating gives CASSQEGTGGSYEQYF.

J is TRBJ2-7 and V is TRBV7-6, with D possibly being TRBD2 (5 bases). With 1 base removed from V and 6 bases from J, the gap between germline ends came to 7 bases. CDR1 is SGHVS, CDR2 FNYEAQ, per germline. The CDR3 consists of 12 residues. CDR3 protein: CASSLVEGEQYF. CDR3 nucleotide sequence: TGTGCCAGCAGCTTAGTCGAGGGCGAGCAGTACTTC.

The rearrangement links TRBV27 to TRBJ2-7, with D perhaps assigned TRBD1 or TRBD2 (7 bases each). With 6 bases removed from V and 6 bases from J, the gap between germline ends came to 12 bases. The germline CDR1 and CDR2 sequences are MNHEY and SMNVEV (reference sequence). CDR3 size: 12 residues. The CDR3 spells CASRGGGAEQYF. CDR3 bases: TGTGCCAGCAGGGGAGGGGGCGCCGAGCAGTACTTC.

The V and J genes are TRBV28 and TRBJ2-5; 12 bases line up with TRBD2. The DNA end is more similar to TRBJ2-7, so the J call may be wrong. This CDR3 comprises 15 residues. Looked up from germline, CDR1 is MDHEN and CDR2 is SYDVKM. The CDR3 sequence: CASSQRLAGVYEQYF. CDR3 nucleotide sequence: TGTGCCAGCAGTCAAAGACTAGCGGGAGTATACGAGCAGTACTTC.

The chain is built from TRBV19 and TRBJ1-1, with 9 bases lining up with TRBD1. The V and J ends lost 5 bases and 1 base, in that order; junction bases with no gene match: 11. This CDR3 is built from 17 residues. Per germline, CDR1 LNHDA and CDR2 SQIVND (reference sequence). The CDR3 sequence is CASSVVPGQGRNTEAFF. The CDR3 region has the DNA TGTGCCAGTAGTGTGGTCCCGGGACAGGGCCGGAACACTGAAGCTTTCTTT.

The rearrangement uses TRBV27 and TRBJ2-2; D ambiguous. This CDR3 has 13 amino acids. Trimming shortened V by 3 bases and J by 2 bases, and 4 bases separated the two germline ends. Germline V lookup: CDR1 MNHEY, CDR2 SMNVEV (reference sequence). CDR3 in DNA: TGTGCCAGCAGTTTCTATAACACCGGGGAGCTGTTTTTT. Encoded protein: CASSFYNTGELFF.

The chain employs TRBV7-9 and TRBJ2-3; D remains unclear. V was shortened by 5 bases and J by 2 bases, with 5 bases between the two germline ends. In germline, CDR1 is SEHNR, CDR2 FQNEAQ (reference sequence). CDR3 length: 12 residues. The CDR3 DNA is TGTGCCAGCAGCGACCACACAGATACGCAGTATTTT. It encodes CASSDHTDTQYF.

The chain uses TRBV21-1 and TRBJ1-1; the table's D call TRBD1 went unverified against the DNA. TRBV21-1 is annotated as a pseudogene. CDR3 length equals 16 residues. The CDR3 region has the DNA TGTGCCAGCAGCAAGGGAATGACAGGGAAGGGCCCTGAAGCTTTCTTT. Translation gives CASSKGMTGKGPEAFF.

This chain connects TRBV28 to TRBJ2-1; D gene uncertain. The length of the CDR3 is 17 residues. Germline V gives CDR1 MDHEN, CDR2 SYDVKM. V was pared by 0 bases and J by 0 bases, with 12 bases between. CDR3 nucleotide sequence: TGTGCCAGCAGTTTATGGTCTGGGGTCAGCTCCTACAATGAGCAGTTCTTC. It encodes CASSLWSGVSSYNEQFF.

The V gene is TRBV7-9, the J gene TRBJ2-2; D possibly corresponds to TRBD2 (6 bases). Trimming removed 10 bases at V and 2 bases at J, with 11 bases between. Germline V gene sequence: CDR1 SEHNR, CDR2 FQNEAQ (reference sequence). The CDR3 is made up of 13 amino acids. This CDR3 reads CAIREINTGELFF. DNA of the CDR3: TGTGCCATCCGGGAGATTAACACCGGGGAGCTGTTTTTT.

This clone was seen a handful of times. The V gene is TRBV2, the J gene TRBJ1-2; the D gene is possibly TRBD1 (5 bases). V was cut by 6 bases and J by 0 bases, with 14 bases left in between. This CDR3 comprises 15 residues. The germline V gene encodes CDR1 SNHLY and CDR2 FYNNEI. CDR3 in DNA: TGTGCCAGCAGGGCAACGACGACAGCTAACTATGGCTACACCTTC. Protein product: CASRATTTANYGYTF.

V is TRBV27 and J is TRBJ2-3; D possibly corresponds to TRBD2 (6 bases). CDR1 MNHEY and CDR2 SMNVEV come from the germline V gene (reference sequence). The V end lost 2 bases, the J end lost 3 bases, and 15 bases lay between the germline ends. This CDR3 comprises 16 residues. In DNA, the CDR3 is TGTGCCAGCAGTTTAGTAAGGAGGGGCGGAACAGATACGCAGTATTTT. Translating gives CASSLVRRGGTDTQYF.

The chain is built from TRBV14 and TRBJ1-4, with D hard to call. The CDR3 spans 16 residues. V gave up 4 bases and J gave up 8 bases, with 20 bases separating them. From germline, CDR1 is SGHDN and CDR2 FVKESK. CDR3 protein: CASSPEWRGEKEKLFF. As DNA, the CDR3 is TGTGCCAGCAGCCCCGAGTGGCGGGGTGAGAAGGAAAAACTGTTTTTT.

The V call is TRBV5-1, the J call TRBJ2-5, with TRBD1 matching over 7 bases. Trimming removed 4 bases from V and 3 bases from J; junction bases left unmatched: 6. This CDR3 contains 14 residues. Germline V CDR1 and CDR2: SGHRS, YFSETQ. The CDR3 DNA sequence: TGCGCCAGCAGCGTGACAGGGACGGAAGAGACCCAGTACTTC. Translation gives CASSVTGTEETQYF.

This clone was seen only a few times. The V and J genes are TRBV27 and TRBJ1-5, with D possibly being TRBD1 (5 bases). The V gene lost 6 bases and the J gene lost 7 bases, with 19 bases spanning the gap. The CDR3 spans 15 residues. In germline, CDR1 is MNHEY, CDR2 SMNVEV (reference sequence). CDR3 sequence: CASSYGPPQVQPQHF. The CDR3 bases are TGTGCCAGCAGCTATGGTCCCCCACAGGTACAGCCCCAGCATTTT.

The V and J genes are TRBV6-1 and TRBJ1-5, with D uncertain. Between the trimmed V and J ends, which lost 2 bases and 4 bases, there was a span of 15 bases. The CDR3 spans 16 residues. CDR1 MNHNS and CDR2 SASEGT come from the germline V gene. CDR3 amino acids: CASSETYPIGNQPQHF. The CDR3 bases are TGTGCCAGCAGTGAAACGTACCCCATAGGGAATCAGCCCCAGCATTTT.

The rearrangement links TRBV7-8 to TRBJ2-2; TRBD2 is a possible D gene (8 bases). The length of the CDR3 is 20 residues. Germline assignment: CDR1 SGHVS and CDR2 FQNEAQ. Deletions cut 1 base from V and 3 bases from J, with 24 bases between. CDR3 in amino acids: CASSLETGDREGRDTGELFF. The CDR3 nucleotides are TGTGCCAGCAGCTTAGAAACAGGGGACCGGGAGGGCCGGGACACCGGGGAGCTGTTTTTT.

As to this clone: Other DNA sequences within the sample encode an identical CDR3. CDR3: CASSADTGELFF. CDR3 nucleotides: TGTGCCAGCAGCGCAGACACCGGGGAGCTGTTTTTT. The chain combines TRBV9 with TRBJ2-2, with D hard to call. Trimming pared 3 bases from V and 3 bases from J, leaving 3 bases between. This CDR3 region has 12 residues. The germline gives CDR1 SGDLS, CDR2 YYNGEE.

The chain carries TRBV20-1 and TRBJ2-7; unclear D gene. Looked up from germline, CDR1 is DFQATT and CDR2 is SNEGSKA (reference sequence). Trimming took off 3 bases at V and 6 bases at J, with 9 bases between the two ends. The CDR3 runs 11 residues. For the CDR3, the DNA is TGCAGTGCTAGGGCTATCGGCGAGCAGTACTTC. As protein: CSARAIGEQYF.

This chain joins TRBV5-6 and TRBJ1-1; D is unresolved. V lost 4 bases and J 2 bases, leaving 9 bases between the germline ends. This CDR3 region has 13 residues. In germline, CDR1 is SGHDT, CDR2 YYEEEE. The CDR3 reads CASSRWGNTEAFF. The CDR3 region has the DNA TGTGCCAGCAGCCGTTGGGGTAACACTGAAGCTTTCTTT.

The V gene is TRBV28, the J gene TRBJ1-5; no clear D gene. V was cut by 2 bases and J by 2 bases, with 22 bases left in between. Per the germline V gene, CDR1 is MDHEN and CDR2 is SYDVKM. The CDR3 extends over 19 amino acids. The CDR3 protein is CASSLLSDPGNLGNQPQHF. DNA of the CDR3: TGTGCCAGCAGTTTACTTTCGGATCCGGGCAATCTGGGCAATCAGCCCCAGCATTTT.

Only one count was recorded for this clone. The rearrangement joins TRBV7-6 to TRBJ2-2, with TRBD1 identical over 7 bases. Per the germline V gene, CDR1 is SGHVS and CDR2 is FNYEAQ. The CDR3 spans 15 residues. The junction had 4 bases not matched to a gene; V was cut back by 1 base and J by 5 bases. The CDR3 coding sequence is TGTGCCAGCAGCTTAGGACAGGGTGGAACCGGGGAGCTGTTTTTT. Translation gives CASSLGQGGTGELFF. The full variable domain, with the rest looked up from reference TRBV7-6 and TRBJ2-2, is GAGVSQSPRYKVTKRGQDVALRCDPISGHVSLYWYRQALGQGPEFLTYFNYEAQQDKSGLPNDRFSAERPEGSISTLTIQRTEQRDSAMYRCASSLGQGGTGELFFGEGSRLTVL.

CDR3 loop: CASSPRGQGWDTQYF. The CDR3, as DNA: TGTGCCAGCAGCCCTAGGGGACAGGGATGGGATACGCAGTATTTT. The J gene is TRBJ2-3, the V gene TRBV13; the match to TRBD1 covers 9 bases. CDR1 PRHDT and CDR2 FYEKMQ come from the germline V gene (reference sequence). The CDR3 runs to 15 residues. Trimming removed 5 bases from V and 6 bases from J; junction bases left unmatched: 9. The variable domain in full, completed from reference TRBV13 and TRBJ2-3, reads AAGVIQSPRHLIKEKRETATLKCYPIPRHDTVYWYQQGPGQDPQFLISFYEKMQSDKGSIPDRFSAQQFSDYHSELNMSSLELGDSALYFCASSPRGQGWDTQYFGPGTRLTVL.

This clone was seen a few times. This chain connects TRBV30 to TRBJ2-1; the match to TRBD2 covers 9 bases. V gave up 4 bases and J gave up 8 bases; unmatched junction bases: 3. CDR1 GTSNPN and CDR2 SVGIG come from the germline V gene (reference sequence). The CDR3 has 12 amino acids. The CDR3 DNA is TGTGCCTGGAAGGGACTAGCAGATGAGCAGTTCTTC. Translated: CAWKGLADEQFF.

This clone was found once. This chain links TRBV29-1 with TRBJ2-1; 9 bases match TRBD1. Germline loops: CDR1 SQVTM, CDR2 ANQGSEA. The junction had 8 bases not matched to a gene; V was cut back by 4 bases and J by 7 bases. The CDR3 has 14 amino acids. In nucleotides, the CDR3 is TGCAGCGTTGCAGCGGGGACAGGGTTGAATGAGCAGTTCTTC. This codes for CSVAAGTGLNEQFF.

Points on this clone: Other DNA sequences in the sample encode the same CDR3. CDR3 nucleotide sequence: TGTGCCAGCAGCGTAGGAGGGGGTCAAGAGACCCAGTACTTC. This encodes CASSVGGGQETQYF. The rearrangement uses TRBV9 and TRBJ2-5; maybe TRBD1 (6 bases). With 0 bases removed from V and 2 bases from J, the gap between germline ends came to 8 bases. The germline CDR1 and CDR2 sequences are SGDLS and YYNGEE. The CDR3 consists of 14 residues.

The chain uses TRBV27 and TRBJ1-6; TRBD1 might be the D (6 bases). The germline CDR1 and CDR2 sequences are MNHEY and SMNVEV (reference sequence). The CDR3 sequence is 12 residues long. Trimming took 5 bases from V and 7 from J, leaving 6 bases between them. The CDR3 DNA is TGTGCCAGCAGTACAGGGAATTCACCCCTCCACTTT. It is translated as CASSTGNSPLHF.

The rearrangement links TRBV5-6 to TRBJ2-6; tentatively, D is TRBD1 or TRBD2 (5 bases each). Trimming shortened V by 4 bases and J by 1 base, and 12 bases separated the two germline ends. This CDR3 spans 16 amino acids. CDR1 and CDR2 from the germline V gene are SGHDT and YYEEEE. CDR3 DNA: TGTGCCAGCAGCGCCGGGACGGGGTCTGGGGCCAACGTCCTGACTTTC. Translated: CASSAGTGSGANVLTF.

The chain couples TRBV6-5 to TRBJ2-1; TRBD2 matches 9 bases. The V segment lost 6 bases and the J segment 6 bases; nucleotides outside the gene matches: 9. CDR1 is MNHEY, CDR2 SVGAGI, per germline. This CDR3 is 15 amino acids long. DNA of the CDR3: TGTGCCAGCAGCCTAACTAGCGGGCTAATCAATGAGCAGTTCTTC. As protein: CASSLTSGLINEQFF.

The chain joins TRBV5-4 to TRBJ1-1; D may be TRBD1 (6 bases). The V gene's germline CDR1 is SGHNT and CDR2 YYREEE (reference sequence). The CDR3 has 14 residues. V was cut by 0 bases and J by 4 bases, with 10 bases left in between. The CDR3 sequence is CASSLGGGLTEAFF. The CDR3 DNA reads TGTGCCAGCAGCTTGGGGGGGGGCCTCACTGAAGCTTTCTTT.

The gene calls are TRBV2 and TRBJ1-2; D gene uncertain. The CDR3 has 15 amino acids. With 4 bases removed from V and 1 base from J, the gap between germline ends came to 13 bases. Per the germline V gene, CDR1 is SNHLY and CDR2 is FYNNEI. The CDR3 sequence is CASSGGLQINYGYTF. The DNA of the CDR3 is TGTGCCAGCAGTGGGGGATTACAGATTAACTATGGCTACACCTTC. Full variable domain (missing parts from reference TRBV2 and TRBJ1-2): EPEVTQTPSHQVTQMGQEVILRCVPISNHLYFYWYRQILGQKVEFLVSFYNNEISEKSEIFDDQFSVERPDGSNFTLKIRSTKLEDSAMYFCASSGGLQINYGYTFGSGTRLTVV.